This T cell receptor beta chain was recovered during a study of shared clonotypes between healthy human individuals. Produced via immunoSEQ multiplex PCR; TCRdb's table is partial and in-frame only. The sample contains 1,400,000 or so clones, around 98.5% of which appear only once. The CDR3 sequence is 15 residues long. Germline loops: CDR1 MNHNY, CDR2 SVGAGI (reference sequence). V lost 4 bases to trimming and J lost 6 bases, with 16 bases between them. Researchers partitioned CD4+ cells into CD45RA+ naive and CD45RA-negative memory subsets. The sample comprised naive CD4+ T cells sorted from blood. The subset denotes: CD45RA+ positively selected. The chain uses TRBV6-6 and TRBJ1-5; D might be TRBD1 (5 bases). This TCR was recovered from a man between 25 and 39 years old in good health. The CDR3 sequence: CASSSSGTGSQPQHF. CDR3 coding DNA: TGTGCCAGCAGTTCCTCCGGGACTGGGAGTCAGCCCCAGCATTTT.